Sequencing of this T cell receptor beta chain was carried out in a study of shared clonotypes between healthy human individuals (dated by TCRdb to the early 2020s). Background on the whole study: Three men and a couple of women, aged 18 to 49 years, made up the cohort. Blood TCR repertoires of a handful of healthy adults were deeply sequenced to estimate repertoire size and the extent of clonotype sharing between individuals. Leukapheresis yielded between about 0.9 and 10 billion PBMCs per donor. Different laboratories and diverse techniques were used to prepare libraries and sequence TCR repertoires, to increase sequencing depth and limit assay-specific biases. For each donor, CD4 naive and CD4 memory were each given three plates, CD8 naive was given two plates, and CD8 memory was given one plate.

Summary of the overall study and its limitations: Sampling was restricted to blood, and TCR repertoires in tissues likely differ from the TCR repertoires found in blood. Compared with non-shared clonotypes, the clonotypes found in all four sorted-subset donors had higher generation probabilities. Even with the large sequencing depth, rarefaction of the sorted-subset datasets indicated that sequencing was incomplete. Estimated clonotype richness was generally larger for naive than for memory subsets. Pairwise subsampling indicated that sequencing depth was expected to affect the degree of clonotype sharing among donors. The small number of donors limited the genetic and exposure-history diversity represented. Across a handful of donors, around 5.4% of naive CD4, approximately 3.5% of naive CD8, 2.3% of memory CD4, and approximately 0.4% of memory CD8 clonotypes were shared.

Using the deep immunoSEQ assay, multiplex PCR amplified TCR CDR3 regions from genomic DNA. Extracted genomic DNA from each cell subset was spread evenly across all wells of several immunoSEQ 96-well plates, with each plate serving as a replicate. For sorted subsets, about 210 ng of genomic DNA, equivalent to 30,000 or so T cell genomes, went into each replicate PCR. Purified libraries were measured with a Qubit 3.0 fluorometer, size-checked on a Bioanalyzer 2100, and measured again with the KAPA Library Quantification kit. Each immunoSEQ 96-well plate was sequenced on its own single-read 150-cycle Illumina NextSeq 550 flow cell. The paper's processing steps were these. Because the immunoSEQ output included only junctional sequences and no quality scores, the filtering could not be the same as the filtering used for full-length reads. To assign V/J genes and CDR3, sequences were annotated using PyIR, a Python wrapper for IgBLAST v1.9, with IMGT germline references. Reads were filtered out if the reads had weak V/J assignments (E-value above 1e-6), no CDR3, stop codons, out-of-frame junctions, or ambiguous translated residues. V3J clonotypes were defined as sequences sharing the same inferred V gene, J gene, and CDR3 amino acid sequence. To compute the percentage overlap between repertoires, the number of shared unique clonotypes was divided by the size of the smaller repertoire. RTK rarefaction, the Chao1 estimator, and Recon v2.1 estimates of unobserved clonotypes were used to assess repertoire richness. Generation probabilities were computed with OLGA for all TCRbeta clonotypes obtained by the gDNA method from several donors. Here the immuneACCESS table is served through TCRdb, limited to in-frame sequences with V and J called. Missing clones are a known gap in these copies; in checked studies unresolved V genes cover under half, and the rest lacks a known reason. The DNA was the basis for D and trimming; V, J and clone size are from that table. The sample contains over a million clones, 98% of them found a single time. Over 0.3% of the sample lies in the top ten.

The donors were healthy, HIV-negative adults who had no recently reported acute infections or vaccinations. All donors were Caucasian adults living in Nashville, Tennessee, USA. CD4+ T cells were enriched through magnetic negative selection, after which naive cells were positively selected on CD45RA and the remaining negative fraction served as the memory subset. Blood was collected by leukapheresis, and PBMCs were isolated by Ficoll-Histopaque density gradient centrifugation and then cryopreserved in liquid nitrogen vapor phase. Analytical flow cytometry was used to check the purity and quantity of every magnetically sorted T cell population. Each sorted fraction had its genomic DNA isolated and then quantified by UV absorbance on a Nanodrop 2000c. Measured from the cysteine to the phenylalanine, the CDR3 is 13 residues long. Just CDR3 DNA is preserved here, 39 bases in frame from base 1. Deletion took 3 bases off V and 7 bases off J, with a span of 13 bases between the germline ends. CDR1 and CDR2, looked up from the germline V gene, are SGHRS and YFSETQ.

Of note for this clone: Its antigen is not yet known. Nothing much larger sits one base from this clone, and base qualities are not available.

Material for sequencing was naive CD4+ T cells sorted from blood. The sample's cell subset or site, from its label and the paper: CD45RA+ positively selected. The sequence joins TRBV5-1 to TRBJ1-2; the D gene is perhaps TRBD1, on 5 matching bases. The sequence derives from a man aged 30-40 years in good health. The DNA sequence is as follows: TGCGCCAGCAGCTCGACGGACATAAGTGGCTACACCTTC. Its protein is CASSSTDISGYTF.